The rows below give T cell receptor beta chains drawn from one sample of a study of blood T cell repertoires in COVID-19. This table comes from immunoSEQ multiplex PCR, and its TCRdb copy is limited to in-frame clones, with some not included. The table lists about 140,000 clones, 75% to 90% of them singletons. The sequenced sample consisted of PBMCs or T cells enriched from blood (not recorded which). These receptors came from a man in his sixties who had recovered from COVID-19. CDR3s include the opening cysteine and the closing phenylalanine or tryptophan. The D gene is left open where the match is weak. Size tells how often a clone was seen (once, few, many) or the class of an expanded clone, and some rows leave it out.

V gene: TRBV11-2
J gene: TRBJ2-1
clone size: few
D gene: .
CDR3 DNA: TGTGCCAGCAGCCCAGGGGCGGCCTACAATGAGCAGTTCTTC
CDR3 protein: CASSPGAAYNEQFF

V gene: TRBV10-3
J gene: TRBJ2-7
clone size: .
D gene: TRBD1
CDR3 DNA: TGTGCCTCTTGGACAGGGGGCTTTTCCGAGCAGTACTTC
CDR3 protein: CASWTGGFSEQYF

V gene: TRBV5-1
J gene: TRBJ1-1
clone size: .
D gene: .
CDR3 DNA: TGCGCCAGCAGCTTGGCAGGGGACGACACTGAAGCTTTCTTT
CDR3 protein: CASSLAGDDTEAFF

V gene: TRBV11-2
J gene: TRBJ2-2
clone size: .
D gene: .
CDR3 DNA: TGTGCCAGCAGCTCACCGGAACTCAGGGGCGGGGAGCTGTTTTTT
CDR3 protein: CASSSPELRGGELFF

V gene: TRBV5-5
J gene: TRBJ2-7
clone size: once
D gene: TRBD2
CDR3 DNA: TGTGCCAGCAGCTTTACTAGCGCTTCCTACGAGCAGTACTTC
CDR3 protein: CASSFTSASYEQYF

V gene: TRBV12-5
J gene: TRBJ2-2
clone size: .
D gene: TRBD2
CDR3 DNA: TGTGCTAGTGGTTTAGGGCTAGCGGGAGGGCTCTCCACCGGGGAGCTGTTTTTT
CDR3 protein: CASGLGLAGGLSTGELFF

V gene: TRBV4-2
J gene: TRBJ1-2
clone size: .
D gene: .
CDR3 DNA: TGTGCCAGCAGCCCAGAGACGGGGGACTATGGCTACACCTTC
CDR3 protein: CASSPETGDYGYTF

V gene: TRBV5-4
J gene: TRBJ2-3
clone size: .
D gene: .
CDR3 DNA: TGTGCCAGCAGCCAGACAGACACAGATACGCAGTATTTT
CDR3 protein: CASSQTDTDTQYF

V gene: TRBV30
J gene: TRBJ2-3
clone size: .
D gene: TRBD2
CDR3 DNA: TGTGCCTGGAGTGTACTTAGCGGGGGGGCGGGTACGCAGTATTTT
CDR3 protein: CAWSVLSGGAGTQYF

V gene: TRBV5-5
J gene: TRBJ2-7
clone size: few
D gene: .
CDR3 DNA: TGTGCCAGCAGAGTTGGGGGGGGCCTCACCAACGAGCAGTACTTC
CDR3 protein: CASRVGGGLTNEQYF

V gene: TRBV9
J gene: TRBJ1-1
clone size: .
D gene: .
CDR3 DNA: TGTGCCAGCAGCGTAGGTGGCAGGGGCCCTGGACGCGAAGCTTTCTTT
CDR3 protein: CASSVGGRGPGREAFF

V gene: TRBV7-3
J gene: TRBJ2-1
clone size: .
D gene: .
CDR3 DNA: TGTGCCAGCAGCCAGACTAGAGATATCCCCAATGAGCAGTTCTTC
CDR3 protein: CASSQTRDIPNEQFF

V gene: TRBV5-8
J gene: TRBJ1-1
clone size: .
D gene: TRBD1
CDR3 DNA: TGTGCCAGCAGCCGGACAGGGAATATGAACACTGAAGCTTTCTTT
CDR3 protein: CASSRTGNMNTEAFF

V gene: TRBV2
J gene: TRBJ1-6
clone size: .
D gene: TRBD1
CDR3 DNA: TGTGCCAGCAGTGAATTAGGACAGGGGGAGTCACCCCTCCACTTT
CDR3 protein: CASSELGQGESPLHF

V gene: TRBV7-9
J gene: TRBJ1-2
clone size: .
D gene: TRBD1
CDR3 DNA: TGTGCCAGCAGAGGACAGGGGGACCTCTATGGCTACACCTTC
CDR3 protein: CASRGQGDLYGYTF

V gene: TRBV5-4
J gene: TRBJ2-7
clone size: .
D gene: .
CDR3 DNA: TGTGCCAGCAGTTACCCGGGACTTACCTTCGCGGAGCAGTACTTC
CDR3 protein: CASSYPGLTFAEQYF

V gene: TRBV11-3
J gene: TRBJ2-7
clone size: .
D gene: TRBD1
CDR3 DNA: TGTGCCAGCAGCTTAACCCCCTCCCGGACAGGACCCTACGAGCAGTACTTC
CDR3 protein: CASSLTPSRTGPYEQYF

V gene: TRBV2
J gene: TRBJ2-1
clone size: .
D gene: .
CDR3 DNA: TGTGCCAGCAGTGTCAGGCAGGGTCTCTACAATGAGCAGTTCTTC
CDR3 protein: CASSVRQGLYNEQFF

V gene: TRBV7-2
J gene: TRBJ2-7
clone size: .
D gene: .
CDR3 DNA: TGTGCCAGCAGCCTCAGGGGCTACGAGCAGTACTTC
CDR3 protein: CASSLRGYEQYF

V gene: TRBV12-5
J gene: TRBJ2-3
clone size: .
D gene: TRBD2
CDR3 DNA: TGTGCTAGTGGGCTAGCGGGGGGGCAGGATACGCAGTATTTT
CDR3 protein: CASGLAGGQDTQYF

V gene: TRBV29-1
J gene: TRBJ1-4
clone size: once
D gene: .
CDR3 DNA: TGCAGCGTCCCGGGTCGGACTAATGAAAAACTGTTTTTT
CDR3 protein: CSVPGRTNEKLFF

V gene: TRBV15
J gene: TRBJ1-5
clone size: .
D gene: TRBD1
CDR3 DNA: TGTGCCACCAGCAGACTGGGACAGGGGGCCCCTCAGCCCCAGCATTTT
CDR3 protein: CATSRLGQGAPQPQHF

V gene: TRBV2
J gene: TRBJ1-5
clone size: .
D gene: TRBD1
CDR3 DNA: TGTGCCAGCAGTTCTCGGACAGGGTCGGTTCAGCCCCAGCATTTT
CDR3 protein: CASSSRTGSVQPQHF